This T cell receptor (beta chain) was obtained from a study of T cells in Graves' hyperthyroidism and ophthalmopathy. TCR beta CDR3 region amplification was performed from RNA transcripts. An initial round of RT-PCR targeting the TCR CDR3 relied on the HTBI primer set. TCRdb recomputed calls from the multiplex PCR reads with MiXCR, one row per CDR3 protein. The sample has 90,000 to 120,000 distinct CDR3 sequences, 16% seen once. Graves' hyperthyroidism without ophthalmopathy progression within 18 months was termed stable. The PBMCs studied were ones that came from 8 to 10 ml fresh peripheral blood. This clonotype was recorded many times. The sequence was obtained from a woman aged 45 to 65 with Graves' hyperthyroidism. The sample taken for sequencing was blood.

For the CDR3, the DNA is TGTGCCAGTAGTCTAGCTTCGGGTTACAATGAGCAGTTCTTC. Its protein product is CASSLASGYNEQFF. The V and J genes are TRBV19 and TRBJ2-1, with TRBD2 as a possible D gene (5 bases). The CDR3 consists of 14 residues. V lost 5 bases, J lost 4 bases, and 12 bases lay in between. CDR1 and CDR2 (germline): LNHDA, SQIVND (reference sequence). The variable domain in full, completed from reference TRBV19 and TRBJ2-1, reads DGGITQSPKYLFRKEGQNVTLSCEQNLNHDAMYWYRQDPGQGLRLIYYSQIVNDFQKGDIAEGYSVSREKKESFPLTVTSAQKNPTAFYLCASSLASGYNEQFFGPGTRLTVL.